The table lists the clone carrying this TCR beta chain with a few counts. CDR3 length: 11 amino acids. CDR1 and CDR2 (germline): DFQATT, SNEGSKA (reference sequence). V lost 6 bases and J lost 6; bases outside the gene matches: 3. These data belong to a study of T-cell reconstitution after alpha-beta-depleted transplantation in children. Unique molecular identifiers featured in how the TCRbeta library was prepared. TCRdb processed the PCR reads anew with MiXCR; each CDR3 protein has one entry. This sample has around 94,000 distinct CDR3 sequences, with less than 6% found just once. The sample was PBMCs, mostly from graft donor cells, taken 60 days after TCRalphabeta/CD19-depleted stem cell transplant. The chain is built from TRBV20-1 and TRBJ2-7, with TRBD1 matching 9 bases. The sequence came from a female patient aged 2-15 years who had a stem cell transplant for Fanconi anemia, so the T cells may come from the graft donor. CDR3 in DNA: TGCAGTGCGAACAGGGGGCTCGAGCAGTACTTC. Amino acid sequence: CSANRGLEQYF.